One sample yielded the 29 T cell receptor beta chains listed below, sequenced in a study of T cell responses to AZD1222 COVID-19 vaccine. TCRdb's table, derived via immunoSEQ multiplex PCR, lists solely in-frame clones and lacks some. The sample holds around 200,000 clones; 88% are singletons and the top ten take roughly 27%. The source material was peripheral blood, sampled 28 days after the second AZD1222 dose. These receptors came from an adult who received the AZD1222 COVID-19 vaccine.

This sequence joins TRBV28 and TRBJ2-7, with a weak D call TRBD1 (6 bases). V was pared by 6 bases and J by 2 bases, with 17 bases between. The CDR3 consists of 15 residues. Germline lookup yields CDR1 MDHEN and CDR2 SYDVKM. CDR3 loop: CASSPRGTVAYEQYF. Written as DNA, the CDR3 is TGTGCCAGCAGCCCAAGGGGGACGGTTGCCTACGAGCAGTACTTC.

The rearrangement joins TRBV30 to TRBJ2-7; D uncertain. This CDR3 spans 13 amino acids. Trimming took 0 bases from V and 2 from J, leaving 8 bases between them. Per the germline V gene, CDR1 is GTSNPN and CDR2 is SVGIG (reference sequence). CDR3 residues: CAWSVWGTYEQYF. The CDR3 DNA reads TGTGCCTGGAGTGTATGGGGTACCTACGAGCAGTACTTC.

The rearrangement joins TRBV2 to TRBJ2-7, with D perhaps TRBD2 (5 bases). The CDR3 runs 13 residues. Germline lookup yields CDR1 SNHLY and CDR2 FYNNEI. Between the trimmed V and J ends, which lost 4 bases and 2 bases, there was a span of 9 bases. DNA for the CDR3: TGTGCCAGCAGTGTCGGAGCGGCCTACGAGCAGTACTTC. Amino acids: CASSVGAAYEQYF.

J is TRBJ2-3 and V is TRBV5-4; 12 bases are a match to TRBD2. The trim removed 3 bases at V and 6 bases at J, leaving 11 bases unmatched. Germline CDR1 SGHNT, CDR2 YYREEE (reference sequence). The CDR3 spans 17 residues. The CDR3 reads CASSYRALAGGGDTQYF. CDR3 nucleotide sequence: TGTGCCAGCAGCTATAGGGCGCTAGCGGGAGGGGGGGATACGCAGTATTTT. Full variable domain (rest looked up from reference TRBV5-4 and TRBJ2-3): ETGVTQSPTHLIKTRGQQVTLRCSSQSGHNTVSWYQQALGQGPQFIFQYYREEENGRGNFPPRFSGLQFPNYSSELNVNALELDDSALYLCASSYRALAGGGDTQYFGPGTRLTVL.

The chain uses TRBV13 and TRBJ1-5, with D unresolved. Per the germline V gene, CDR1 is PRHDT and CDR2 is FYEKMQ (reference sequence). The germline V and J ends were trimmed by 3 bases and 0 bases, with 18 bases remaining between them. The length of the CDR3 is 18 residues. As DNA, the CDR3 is TGTGCCAGCAGCTTTGGAAACAGCCACCCTTATAGCAATCAGCCCCAGCATTTT. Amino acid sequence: CASSFGNSHPYSNQPQHF.

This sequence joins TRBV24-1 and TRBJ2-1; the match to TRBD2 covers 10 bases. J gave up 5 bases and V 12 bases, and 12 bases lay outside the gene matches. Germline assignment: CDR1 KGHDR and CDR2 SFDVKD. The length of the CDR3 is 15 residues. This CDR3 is CAPYMGLATDNEQFF. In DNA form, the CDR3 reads TGTGCCCCCTACATGGGACTAGCGACGGACAATGAGCAGTTCTTC.

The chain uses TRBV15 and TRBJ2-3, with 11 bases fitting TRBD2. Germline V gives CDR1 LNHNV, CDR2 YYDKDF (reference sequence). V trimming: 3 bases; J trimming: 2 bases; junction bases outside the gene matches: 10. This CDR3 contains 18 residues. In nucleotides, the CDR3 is TGTGCCACCAGCAGCTTGGGTGGACTAGCGGGTCTCACAGATACGCAGTATTTT. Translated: CATSSLGGLAGLTDTQYF.

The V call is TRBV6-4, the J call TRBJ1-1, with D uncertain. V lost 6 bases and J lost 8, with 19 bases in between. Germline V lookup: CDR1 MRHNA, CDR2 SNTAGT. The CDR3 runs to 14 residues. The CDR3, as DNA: TGTGCCAGCAGCGAGGGCGAATTTATAGGAGAAGCTTTCTTT. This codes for CASSEGEFIGEAFF.

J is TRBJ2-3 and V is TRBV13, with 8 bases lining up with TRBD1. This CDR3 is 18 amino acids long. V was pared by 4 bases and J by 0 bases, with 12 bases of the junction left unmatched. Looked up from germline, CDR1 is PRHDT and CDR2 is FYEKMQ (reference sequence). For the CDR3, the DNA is TGTGCCAGCAGCTCCTCCTCTCAGGGGGCAGTCAGCACAGATACGCAGTATTTT. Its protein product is CASSSSSQGAVSTDTQYF.

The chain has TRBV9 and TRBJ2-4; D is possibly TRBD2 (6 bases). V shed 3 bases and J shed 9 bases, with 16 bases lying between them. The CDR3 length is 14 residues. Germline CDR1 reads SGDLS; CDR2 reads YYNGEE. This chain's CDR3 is CASSGLEGLGIQYF. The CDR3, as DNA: TGTGCCAGCAGCGGACTAGAGGGGCTCGGCATTCAGTACTTC.

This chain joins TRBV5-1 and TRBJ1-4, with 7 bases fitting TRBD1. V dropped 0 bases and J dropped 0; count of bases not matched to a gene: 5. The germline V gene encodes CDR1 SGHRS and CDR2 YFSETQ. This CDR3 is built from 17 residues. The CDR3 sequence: CASSLGDRATTNEKLFF. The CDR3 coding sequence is TGCGCCAGCAGCTTGGGAGACAGGGCAACAACTAATGAAAAACTGTTTTTT.

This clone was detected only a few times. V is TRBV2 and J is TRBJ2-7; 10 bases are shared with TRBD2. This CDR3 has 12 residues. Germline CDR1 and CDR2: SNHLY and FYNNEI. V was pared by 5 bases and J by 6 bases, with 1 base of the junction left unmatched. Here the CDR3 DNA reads TGTGCCAGCAGTCGGACTAGCGGCGAGCAGTACTTC. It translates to CASSRTSGEQYF.

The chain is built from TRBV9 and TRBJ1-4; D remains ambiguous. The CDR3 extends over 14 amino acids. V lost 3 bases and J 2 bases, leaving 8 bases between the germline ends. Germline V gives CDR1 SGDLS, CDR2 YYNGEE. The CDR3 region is CASSAGPTNEKLFF. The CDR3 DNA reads TGTGCCAGCAGCGCCGGGCCGACTAATGAAAAACTGTTTTTT.

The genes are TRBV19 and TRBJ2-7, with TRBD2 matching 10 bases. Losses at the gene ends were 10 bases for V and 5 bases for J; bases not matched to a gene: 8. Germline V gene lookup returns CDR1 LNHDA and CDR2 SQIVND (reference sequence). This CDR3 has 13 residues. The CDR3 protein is CATSGTSVHEQYF. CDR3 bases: TGTGCCACCTCCGGGACTAGCGTCCACGAGCAGTACTTC. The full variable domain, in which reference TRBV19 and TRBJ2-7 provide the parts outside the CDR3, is DGGITQSPKYLFRKEGQNVTLSCEQNLNHDAMYWYRQDPGQGLRLIYYSQIVNDFQKGDIAEGYSVSREKKESFPLTVTSAQKNPTAFYLCATSGTSVHEQYFGPGTRLTVT.

The CDR3 DNA reads TGTGCCAGTAGTTCCTCGGGACAGGGAGACACTGAAGCTTTCTTT. Translating gives CASSSSGQGDTEAFF. The chain joins TRBV19 to TRBJ1-1, with 9 nucleotides matching TRBD1. This CDR3 region has 15 residues. V gave up 5 bases and J gave up 3 bases; unmatched junction bases: 7. Per the germline V gene, CDR1 is LNHDA and CDR2 is SQIVND (reference sequence).

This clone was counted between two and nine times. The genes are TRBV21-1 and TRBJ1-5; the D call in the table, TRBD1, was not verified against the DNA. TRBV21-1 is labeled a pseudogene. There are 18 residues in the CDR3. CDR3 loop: CASSTIEVGTGDNQPQHF. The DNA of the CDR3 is TGTGCCAGCAGCACGATAGAGGTGGGCACAGGGGACAATCAGCCCCAGCATTTT.

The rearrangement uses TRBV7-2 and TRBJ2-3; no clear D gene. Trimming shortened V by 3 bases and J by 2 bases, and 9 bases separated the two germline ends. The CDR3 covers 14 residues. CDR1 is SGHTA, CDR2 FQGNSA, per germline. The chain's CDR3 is CASSFRRLTDTQYF. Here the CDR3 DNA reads TGTGCCAGCAGCTTCCGCAGACTCACAGATACGCAGTATTTT. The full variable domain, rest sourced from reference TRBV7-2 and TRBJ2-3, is GAGVSQSPSNKVTEKGKDVELRCDPISGHTALYWYRQSLGQGLEFLIYFQGNSAPDKSGLPSDRFSAERTGGSVSTLTIQRTQQEDSAVYLCASSFRRLTDTQYFGPGTRLTVL.

The CDR3 nucleotides are TGTGCCAGCAGCCCAACAGGGGGAACCGGGGAGCTGTTTTTT. Its protein product is CASSPTGGTGELFF. This chain joins TRBV7-2 and TRBJ2-2, with 8 bases identical to TRBD1. With 5 bases clipped from V and 5 bases from J, the junction kept 4 bases outside the gene matches. This CDR3 has 14 residues. Looked up from germline, CDR1 is SGHTA and CDR2 is FQGNSA. Variable domain in full (rest from reference TRBV7-2 and TRBJ2-2): GAGVSQSPSNKVTEKGKDVELRCDPISGHTALYWYRQSLGQGLEFLIYFQGNSAPDKSGLPSDRFSAERTGGSVSTLTIQRTQQEDSAVYLCASSPTGGTGELFFGEGSRLTVL.

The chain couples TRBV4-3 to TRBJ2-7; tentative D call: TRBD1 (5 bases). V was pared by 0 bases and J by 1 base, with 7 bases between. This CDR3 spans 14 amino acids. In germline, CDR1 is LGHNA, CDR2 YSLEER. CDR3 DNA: TGCGCCAGCAGCCAAGATAGGGGTTCCTACGAGCAGTACTTC. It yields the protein CASSQDRGSYEQYF.

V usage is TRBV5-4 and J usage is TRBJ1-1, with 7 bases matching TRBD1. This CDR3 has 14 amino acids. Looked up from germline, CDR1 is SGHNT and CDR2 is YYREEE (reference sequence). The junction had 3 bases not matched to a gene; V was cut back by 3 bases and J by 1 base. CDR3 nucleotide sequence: TGTGCCAGCAGCTCCCGACAGGGGAACACTGAAGCTTTCTTT. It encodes CASSSRQGNTEAFF.

This chain's CDR3 is CASSPREGRTDTQYF. The CDR3 nucleotides read TGTGCCAGCAGCCCCCGAGAGGGCAGAACAGATACGCAGTATTTT. The rearrangement joins TRBV9 to TRBJ2-3; the D gene is possibly TRBD2 (5 bases). The CDR3 loop spans 15 amino acids. Per the germline V gene, CDR1 is SGDLS and CDR2 is YYNGEE. The V gene lost 4 bases and the J gene lost 3 bases, with 15 bases spanning the gap. The whole variable domain, filled in from reference TRBV9 and TRBJ2-3, reads DSGVTQTPKHLITATGQRVTLRCSPRSGDLSVYWYQQSLDQGLQFLIQYYNGEERAKGNILERFSAQQFPDLHSELNLSSLELGDSALYFCASSPREGRTDTQYFGPGTRLTVL.

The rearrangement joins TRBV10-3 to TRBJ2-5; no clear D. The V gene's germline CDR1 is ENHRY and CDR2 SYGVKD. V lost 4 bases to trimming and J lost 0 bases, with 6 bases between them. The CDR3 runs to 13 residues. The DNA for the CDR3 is TGTGCCATCAGTGGCGAGAACCAAGAGACCCAGTACTTC. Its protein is CAISGENQETQYF.

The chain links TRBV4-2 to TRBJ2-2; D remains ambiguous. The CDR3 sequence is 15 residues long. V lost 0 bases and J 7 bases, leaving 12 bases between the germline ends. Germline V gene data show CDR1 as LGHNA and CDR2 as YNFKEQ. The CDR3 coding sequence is TGTGCCAGCAGCCAAGATTTCGGATGGGGCGGGGAGCTGTTTTTT. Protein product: CASSQDFGWGGELFF.

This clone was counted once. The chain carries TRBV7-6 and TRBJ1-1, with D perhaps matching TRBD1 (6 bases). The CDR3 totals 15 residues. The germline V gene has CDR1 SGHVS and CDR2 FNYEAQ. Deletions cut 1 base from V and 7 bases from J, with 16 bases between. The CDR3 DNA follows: TGTGCCAGCAGCTTAGATAGGCCCAGGGGCGGTGAAGCTTTCTTT. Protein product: CASSLDRPRGGEAFF.

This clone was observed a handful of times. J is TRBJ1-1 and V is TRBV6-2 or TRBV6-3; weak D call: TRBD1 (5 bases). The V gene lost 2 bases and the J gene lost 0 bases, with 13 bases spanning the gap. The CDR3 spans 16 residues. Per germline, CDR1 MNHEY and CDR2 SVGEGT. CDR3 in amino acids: CASSYRPGYMNTEAFF. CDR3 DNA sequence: TGTGCCAGCAGTTACAGGCCAGGGTACATGAACACTGAAGCTTTCTTT.

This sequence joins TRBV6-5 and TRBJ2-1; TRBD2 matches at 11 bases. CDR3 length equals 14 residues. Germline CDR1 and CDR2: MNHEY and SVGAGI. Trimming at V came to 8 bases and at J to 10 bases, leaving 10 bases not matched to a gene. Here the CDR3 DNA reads TGTGCCAGCCACCTAGCGGGAGGCCCCTCGGAGCAGTTCTTC. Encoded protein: CASHLAGGPSEQFF.

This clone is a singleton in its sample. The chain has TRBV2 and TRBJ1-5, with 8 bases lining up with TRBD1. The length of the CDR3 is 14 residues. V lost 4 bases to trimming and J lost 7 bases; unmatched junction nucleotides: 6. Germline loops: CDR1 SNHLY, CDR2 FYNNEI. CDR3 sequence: CASSVRGLEQPQHF. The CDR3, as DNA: TGTGCCAGCAGTGTCAGGGGGCTAGAGCAGCCCCAGCATTTT.

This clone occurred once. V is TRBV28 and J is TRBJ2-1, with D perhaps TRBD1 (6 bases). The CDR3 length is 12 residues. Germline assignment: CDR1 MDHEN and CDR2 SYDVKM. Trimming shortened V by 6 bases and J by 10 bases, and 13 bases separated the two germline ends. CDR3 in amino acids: CASSTQGWEQFF. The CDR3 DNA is TGTGCCAGCAGCACCCAGGGGTGGGAGCAGTTCTTC. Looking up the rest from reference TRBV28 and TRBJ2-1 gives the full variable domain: DVKVTQSSRYLVKRTGEKVFLECVQDMDHENMFWYRQDPGLGLRLIYFSYDVKMKEKGDIPEGYSVSREKKERFSLILESASTNQTSMYLCASSTQGWEQFFGPGTRLTVL.

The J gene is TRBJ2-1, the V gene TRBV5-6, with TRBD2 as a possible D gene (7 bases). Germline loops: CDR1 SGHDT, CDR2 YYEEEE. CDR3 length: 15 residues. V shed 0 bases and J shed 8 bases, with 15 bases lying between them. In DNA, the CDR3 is TGTGCCAGCAGCTTGGTGGGGGGGCGAGGCGATGAGCAGTTCTTC. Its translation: CASSLVGGRGDEQFF.